This passage covers 32 T cell receptor beta chains from one sample sequenced in a study of T cells after somatic rescue of genetic block. Using immunoSEQ multiplex PCR, the repertoire was profiled, and TCRdb retains in-frame clones only, with some absent. The repertoire holds tens of thousands of clones, with about 96% as singletons. The sequenced material came from peripheral blood mononuclear cells (PBMCs). Source of these receptors: a child younger than two.

The rearrangement joins TRBV9 to TRBJ2-7; TRBD2 matches 12 bases. Trimming took 3 bases from V and 2 from J; bases not matched to a gene: 3. Germline loops: CDR1 SGDLS, CDR2 YYNGEE. The CDR3 extends over 15 amino acids. CDR3 region: CASSGSSGRAYEQYF. CDR3 bases: TGTGCCAGCAGCGGGTCTAGCGGGAGGGCCTACGAGCAGTACTTC. Full variable domain (outside the CDR3, taken from reference TRBV9 and TRBJ2-7): DSGVTQTPKHLITATGQRVTLRCSPRSGDLSVYWYQQSLDQGLQFLIQYYNGEERAKGNILERFSAQQFPDLHSELNLSSLELGDSALYFCASSGSSGRAYEQYFGPGTRLTVT.

The chain couples TRBV6-1 to TRBJ2-3; D is ambiguous. The length of the CDR3 is 17 residues. Deletions cut 3 bases from V and 2 bases from J, with 18 bases between. Germline V gene sequence: CDR1 MNHNS, CDR2 SASEGT. CDR3 residues: CASSDGYSSLFTDTQYF. The DNA for the CDR3 is TGTGCCAGCAGTGATGGGTATAGCTCCCTTTTCACAGATACGCAGTATTTT.

V is TRBV12-5 and J is TRBJ2-4; 15 bases align to TRBD2. V was clipped by 4 bases and J by 3 bases; unmatched bases: 10. CDR1 LGHNT and CDR2 FRNRAP come from the germline V gene. There are 19 residues in the CDR3. The CDR3 region has the DNA TGTGCTAGTGGTTCCTCTGGACTAGCGGGAGGGATTGACAAAAACATTCAGTACTTC. It codes for CASGSSGLAGGIDKNIQYF.

This clone was detected only once. The V gene is TRBV10-3, the J gene TRBJ2-7; 7 bases agree with TRBD2. The CDR3 sequence is 15 residues long. The trim removed 11 bases at V and 3 bases at J, leaving 16 bases unmatched. CDR1 and CDR2 from the germline V gene are ENHRY and SYGVKD. The CDR3 reads CAVGGQASGNYEQYF. The CDR3 coding sequence is TGTGCCGTGGGAGGTCAGGCTAGCGGTAACTACGAGCAGTACTTC.

This chain links TRBV6-1 with TRBJ2-3; D is perhaps TRBD1 or TRBD2 (5 bases each). The CDR3 length is 12 residues. The V and J ends lost 8 bases and 0 bases respectively, with 6 bases between them. Germline lookup yields CDR1 MNHNS and CDR2 SASEGT. The CDR3 loop is CASGDSTDTQYF. The DNA for the CDR3 is TGTGCCAGCGGGGACAGCACAGATACGCAGTATTTT.

This chain links TRBV5-8 with TRBJ1-2; 9 positions match TRBD1. Germline V gives CDR1 SGHTS, CDR2 YDEGEE. V trimming: 3 bases; J trimming: 4 bases; junction bases outside the gene matches: 4. CDR3 length: 14 amino acids. CDR3 in amino acids: CASSYRDRAYGYTF. In DNA form, the CDR3 reads TGTGCCAGCAGCTACCGGGACAGGGCCTATGGCTACACCTTC.

The rearrangement uses TRBV4-1 and TRBJ2-3; 7 bases are shared with TRBD2. Germline V gives CDR1 MGHRA, CDR2 YSYEKL. This CDR3 is 14 amino acids long. Trimming took 2 bases from V and 6 from J; bases not matched to a gene: 5. The CDR3 region is CASSQFGGRDTQYF. The CDR3 nucleotides are TGCGCCAGCAGCCAATTCGGGGGGAGGGATACGCAGTATTTT.

This clone was seen only once. The chain uses TRBV16 and TRBJ2-5; 9 bases line up with TRBD2. The CDR3 is made up of 16 amino acids. V dropped 4 bases and J dropped 1; count of bases not matched to a gene: 7. Germline values: CDR1 KGHSY, CDR2 FQNENV. The CDR3 DNA reads TGTGCCAGCAGCCCCTCTAGCGGGAACCTCCAAGAGACCCAGTACTTC. It codes for CASSPSSGNLQETQYF.

The chain employs TRBV6-5 and TRBJ1-2; weak D call: TRBD1 (5 bases). This CDR3 has 12 residues. Germline V gene sequence: CDR1 MNHEY, CDR2 SVGAGI. Between the trimmed V and J ends, which lost 5 bases and 3 bases, there was a span of 7 bases. In DNA, the CDR3 is TGTGCCAGCAGTCAGACAGACTATGGCTACACCTTC. Amino acids: CASSQTDYGYTF.

The chain carries TRBV19 and TRBJ1-2; D might be TRBD1 (6 bases). This CDR3 spans 15 amino acids. Germline V gene data show CDR1 as LNHDA and CDR2 as SQIVND (reference sequence). With 2 bases removed from V and 5 bases from J, the gap between germline ends came to 15 bases. The DNA of the CDR3 is TGTGCCAGTAGTATACTTCGCGACAGGCCGTATGGCTACACCTTC. Encoded protein: CASSILRDRPYGYTF.

The chain employs TRBV11-3 and TRBJ2-1, with D maybe TRBD2 (5 bases). Germline V CDR1 and CDR2: SGHNT, YENEEA. V dropped 0 bases and J dropped 8 bases, with 5 bases sitting between them. The CDR3 is 12 amino acids. The CDR3 DNA reads as TGTGCCAGCAGCTTAGATAGCGATGAGCAGTTCTTC. Translated, it gives CASSLDSDEQFF. The whole variable domain, filled in from reference TRBV11-3 and TRBJ2-1, reads EAGVVQSPRYKIIEKKQPVAFWCNPISGHNTLYWYLQNLGQGPELLIRYENEEAVDDSQLPKDRFSAERLKGVDSTLKIQPAELGDSAVYLCASSLDSDEQFFGPGTRLTVL.

This chain uses TRBV7-9 with TRBJ2-7; TRBD1 matches 12 bases. The ends lost 6 bases at V and 6 bases at J; junction bases unmatched: 6. Germline values: CDR1 SEHNR, CDR2 FQNEAQ (reference sequence). There are 14 residues in the CDR3. The CDR3 coding sequence is TGTGCCAGCAGACCCGGGACAGGGGGCCGCGAGCAGTACTTC. It yields the protein CASRPGTGGREQYF.

This CDR3 reads CSGTGDGKNIQYF. As DNA, the CDR3 is TGCAGCGGTACAGGGGACGGCAAAAACATTCAGTACTTC. The chain joins TRBV29-1 to TRBJ2-4, with 7 bases aligning to TRBD1. Trimming removed 7 bases from V and 3 bases from J; junction bases left unmatched: 6. This CDR3 region has 13 residues. Germline V CDR1 and CDR2: SQVTM, ANQGSEA.

This rearrangement joins TRBV6-1 to TRBJ2-7; 9 bases fit TRBD2. There are 15 residues in the CDR3. Per germline, CDR1 MNHNS and CDR2 SASEGT. Losses at the gene ends were 2 bases for V and 1 base for J; bases not matched to a gene: 3. CDR3 sequence: CASSEQLAGSYEQYF. In DNA form, the CDR3 reads TGTGCCAGCAGTGAACAACTAGCGGGTTCCTACGAGCAGTACTTC.

The chain has TRBV30 and TRBJ2-3; 9 nucleotides match TRBD2. Germline CDR1 is GTSNPN and CDR2 is SVGIG (reference sequence). J was trimmed by 5 bases and V by 0 bases; bases with no gene match: 9. The CDR3 covers 16 residues. CDR3 sequence: CAWSVLSGRPGDTQYF. Written as DNA, the CDR3 is TGTGCCTGGAGTGTACTAAGCGGGAGGCCGGGAGATACGCAGTATTTT.

This clone appeared once. The genes are TRBV5-8 and TRBJ1-1; TRBD1 matches at 9 bases. Germline CDR1 and CDR2: SGHTS and YDEGEE. V dropped 1 base and J dropped 5; count of bases not matched to a gene: 6. CDR3 length: 15 amino acids. CDR3 nucleotides: TGTGCCAGCAGCTTGCGGGACAGGGTAGGAACTGAAGCTTTCTTT. This sequence encodes CASSLRDRVGTEAFF.

This clone was seen just once. V is TRBV27 and J is TRBJ2-1; unclear D gene. V lost 2 bases and J 0 bases, leaving 5 bases between the germline ends. The CDR3 spans 14 residues. CDR1 MNHEY and CDR2 SMNVEV come from the germline V gene (reference sequence). CDR3 loop: CASSLGSSYNEQFF. CDR3 DNA: TGTGCCAGCAGTTTAGGAAGCTCCTACAATGAGCAGTTCTTC.

Only one count was recorded for this clone. The genes are TRBV9 and TRBJ2-1; 11 positions match TRBD2. V dropped 0 bases and J dropped 5; count of bases not matched to a gene: 1. This CDR3 has 15 residues. Germline CDR1 SGDLS, CDR2 YYNGEE. This chain's CDR3 is CASSVASGRNNEQFF. CDR3 DNA sequence: TGTGCCAGCAGCGTAGCTAGCGGGAGGAACAATGAGCAGTTCTTC.

This clone was detected once. The chain combines TRBV19 with TRBJ2-4; 7 positions agree with TRBD1. The CDR3 length is 15 residues. Trimming removed 8 bases from V and 1 base from J; junction bases left unmatched: 8. CDR1 and CDR2 (germline): LNHDA, SQIVND (reference sequence). This chain's CDR3 is CASGTGARAKNIQYF. CDR3 nucleotides: TGTGCCAGTGGAACAGGGGCCCGGGCCAAAAACATTCAGTACTTC.

V is TRBV7-2 and J is TRBJ2-3; 12 nucleotides line up with TRBD2. CDR1 and CDR2 (germline): SGHTA, FQGNSA. V trimming: 1 base; J trimming: 3 bases; junction bases outside the gene matches: 2. The CDR3 is 16 residues long. The CDR3 is CASSLGGLAGTDTQYF. DNA of the CDR3: TGTGCCAGCAGCTTAGGAGGACTAGCGGGAACAGATACGCAGTATTTT.

The rearrangement uses TRBV9 and TRBJ1-1, with D unclear. CDR1 is SGDLS, CDR2 YYNGEE, per germline. This CDR3 spans 14 amino acids. Trimming took off 0 bases at V and 1 base at J, with 7 bases between the two ends. This CDR3 is CASSVVSRNTEAFF. For the CDR3, the DNA is TGTGCCAGCAGCGTAGTATCGCGGAACACTGAAGCTTTCTTT.

The V call is TRBV6-5, the J call TRBJ2-1, with D possibly TRBD1 on 6 matching bases. Germline CDR1 reads MNHEY; CDR2 reads SVGAGI. The CDR3 consists of 15 residues. Trimming took off 5 bases at V and 4 bases at J, with 15 bases between the two ends. The CDR3: CASSLGRGAYNEQFF. Written as DNA, the CDR3 is TGTGCCAGCAGTCTTGGCAGGGGCGCGTACAATGAGCAGTTCTTC.

This sequence joins TRBV13 and TRBJ2-3, with D unclear. CDR1 is PRHDT and CDR2 is FYEKMQ in the germline V gene (reference sequence). Trimming took off 2 bases at V and 2 bases at J, with 5 bases between the two ends. The CDR3 length is 13 residues. CDR3 region: CASSLPYTDTQYF. CDR3 nucleotides: TGTGCCAGCAGCTTACCATACACAGATACGCAGTATTTT. Drawing the rest from reference TRBV13 and TRBJ2-3, the complete variable domain is AAGVIQSPRHLIKEKRETATLKCYPIPRHDTVYWYQQGPGQDPQFLISFYEKMQSDKGSIPDRFSAQQFSDYHSELNMSSLELGDSALYFCASSLPYTDTQYFGPGTRLTVL.

The chain is built from TRBV10-3 and TRBJ2-1, with 7 bases that match TRBD2. V was pared by 2 bases and J by 5 bases, with 0 bases of the junction left unmatched. This CDR3 region has 13 residues. In germline, CDR1 is ENHRY, CDR2 SYGVKD. The CDR3 nucleotides read TGTGCCATCAGTGAGACTAGCGACAATGAGCAGTTCTTC. Translated: CAISETSDNEQFF.

This chain joins TRBV7-2 and TRBJ2-2, with 12 positions matching TRBD2. Looked up from germline, CDR1 is SGHTA and CDR2 is FQGNSA. V shed 0 bases, J shed 4 bases, and the junction held 6 bases outside the gene matches. The CDR3 length is 18 residues. In DNA, the CDR3 is TGTGCCAGCAGCTTAGCGGAACCGGGACTAGCGGGCACCGGGGAGCTGTTTTTT. This gives the protein CASSLAEPGLAGTGELFF.

The V and J genes are TRBV6-1 and TRBJ1-5; TRBD1 matches at 7 bases. This CDR3 comprises 14 residues. Germline CDR1 reads MNHNS; CDR2 reads SASEGT. Trimming took 7 bases from V and 0 from J; bases not matched to a gene: 3. Here the CDR3 DNA reads TGTGCCAGCAACAGGGGCGATAGCAATCAGCCCCAGCATTTT. Encoded protein: CASNRGDSNQPQHF.

The rearrangement links TRBV19 to TRBJ2-1; D unclear. Deletions cut 0 bases from V and 8 bases from J, with 8 bases between. Germline V gene data show CDR1 as LNHDA and CDR2 as SQIVND (reference sequence). The CDR3 has 13 amino acids. CDR3 residues: CASSIDLPHEQFF. DNA for the CDR3: TGTGCCAGTAGTATAGATCTCCCTCATGAGCAGTTCTTC.

The J gene is TRBJ1-2, the V gene TRBV9, with 7 nucleotides matching TRBD1. This CDR3 has 15 amino acids. After removal of 0 bases from V and 4 bases from J, the junction contained 6 bases not matched to a gene. Germline V CDR1 and CDR2: SGDLS, YYNGEE. The CDR3: CASSVGTGDSYGYTF. The CDR3 nucleotides are TGTGCCAGCAGCGTAGGTACTGGGGACAGCTATGGCTACACCTTC. The variable domain in full, completed from reference TRBV9 and TRBJ1-2, reads DSGVTQTPKHLITATGQRVTLRCSPRSGDLSVYWYQQSLDQGLQFLIQYYNGEERAKGNILERFSAQQFPDLHSELNLSSLELGDSALYFCASSVGTGDSYGYTFGSGTRLTVV.

This chain connects TRBV27 to TRBJ2-2; 9 nucleotides align to TRBD2. This CDR3 is 15 amino acids long. Germline V gene data show CDR1 as MNHEY and CDR2 as SMNVEV (reference sequence). V was pared by 1 base and J by 6 bases, with 3 bases of the junction left unmatched. The CDR3 spells CASSLFLAGSGELFF. The CDR3 region has the DNA TGTGCCAGCAGTTTATTCCTAGCGGGATCCGGGGAGCTGTTTTTT.

The rearrangement joins TRBV7-9 to TRBJ1-2, with D unresolved. V was cut by 7 bases and J by 3 bases, with 12 bases left in between. Germline CDR1 SEHNR, CDR2 FQNEAQ (reference sequence). The CDR3 covers 13 residues. The CDR3 sequence: CASTDAVDYGYTF. The CDR3 region has the DNA TGTGCCAGCACCGATGCCGTCGACTATGGCTACACCTTC.

The J gene is TRBJ1-2, the V gene TRBV27; 9 positions agree with TRBD1. V lost 6 bases to trimming and J lost 7 bases; unmatched junction nucleotides: 3. This CDR3 contains 12 residues. CDR1 is MNHEY and CDR2 is SMNVEV in the germline V gene (reference sequence). The CDR3 nucleotides read TGTGCCAGCAGACAGGGGGCCGGTGGCTACACCTTC. As protein: CASRQGAGGYTF.

The chain recombines TRBV9 with TRBJ2-7; 9 bases line up with TRBD1. With V trimmed by 3 bases and J by 4 bases, 5 bases remained unmatched. Germline V lookup: CDR1 SGDLS, CDR2 YYNGEE. The CDR3 extends over 14 amino acids. Here the CDR3 DNA reads TGTGCCAGCAGCGCCCGGGACAGGGCGTACGAGCAGTACTTC. Translation gives CASSARDRAYEQYF.